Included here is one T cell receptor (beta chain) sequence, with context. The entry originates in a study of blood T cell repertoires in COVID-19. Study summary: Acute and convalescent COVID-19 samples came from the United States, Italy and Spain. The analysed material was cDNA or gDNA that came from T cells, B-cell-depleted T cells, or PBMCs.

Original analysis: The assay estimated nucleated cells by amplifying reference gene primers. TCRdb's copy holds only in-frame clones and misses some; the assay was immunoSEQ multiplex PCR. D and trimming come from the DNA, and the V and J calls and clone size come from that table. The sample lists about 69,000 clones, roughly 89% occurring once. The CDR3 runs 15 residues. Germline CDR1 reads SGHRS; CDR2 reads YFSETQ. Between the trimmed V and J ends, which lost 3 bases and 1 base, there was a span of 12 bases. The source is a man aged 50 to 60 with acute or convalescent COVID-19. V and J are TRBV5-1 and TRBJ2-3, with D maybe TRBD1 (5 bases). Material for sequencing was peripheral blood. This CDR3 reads CASSWGVGRTDTQYF. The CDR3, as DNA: TGCGCCAGCAGCTGGGGCGTAGGACGCACAGATACGCAGTATTTT.